The sequence of this T cell receptor (beta chain) was determined in a study of OX40 agonist ivuxolimab in advanced cancers. TCRdb keeps only in-frame clones here, not all; method: immunoSEQ multiplex PCR. The table lists 65,000 to 85,000 clones, about 93% of them singletons, with approximately 15% in the top ten. There are 14 residues in the CDR3. The germline V gene encodes CDR1 MGHDK and CDR2 SYGVNS. The V segment lost 10 bases and the J segment 1 base; nucleotides outside the gene matches: 9. Findings of the study overall: Fewer expanded clones were found on average in CD4+ than in CD8+ T cells. At 0.1 to 3.0 mg/kg and by week 6, clonal expansion occurred in CD4+ and CD8+ blood T cells. Which antigen the expanded peripheral T cells recognized is unknown.

In this sample, this clone is medium-sized. Its antigen remains unknown. This specimen was CD4+ or CD8+ T cells sorted from blood, taken in a trial of the OX40 agonist ivuxolimab. This clonotype was sampled from an adult with an advanced solid tumor such as melanoma, head and neck, liver or kidney cancer. The genes are TRBV25-1 and TRBJ1-1; 7 bases line up with TRBD1. CDR3 DNA: TGTGCCACTCAGGAGGGGGCGGGGAACACTGAAGCTTTCTTT. Protein: CATQEGAGNTEAFF.